This record covers a single T cell receptor (beta chain). The CDR3 has 13 residues. Trimming cost V 3 bases and J 8 bases; bases outside gene matches: 7. From germline, CDR1 is SGDLS and CDR2 YYNGEE. Membership in each cohort depended on participant-reported clinical history. Generated by immunoSEQ multiplex PCR, the TCRdb table keeps only in-frame clones and is missing some. The sample holds fewer than 500,000 clones; nearly 90% are singletons and the top ten take roughly 2%. These data originate in a study of blood T cell repertoires in COVID-19. Study information: From the United States, Italy and Spain came samples of acute and convalescent COVID-19.

The sequencing input was PBMCs or T cells enriched from blood (not recorded which). The rearrangement links TRBV9 to TRBJ1-2, with 7 nucleotides matching TRBD1. This TCR came from a woman aged 18-30 years with acute COVID-19. The CDR3: CASSASDRRGYTF. As DNA, the CDR3 is TGTGCCAGCAGCGCCTCGGACAGGCGGGGCTACACCTTC.